The 26 T cell receptor beta chains in this list originate from one sample, sequenced in a study of blood T cell repertoires in COVID-19. Profiled with immunoSEQ multiplex PCR; TCRdb holds only in-frame clones, not every one. The sample has roughly 160,000 clones; around 80% are singletons. What was sequenced was peripheral blood. These receptors were collected from a woman aged 60-70 years with acute or convalescent COVID-19.

The J gene is TRBJ2-5, the V gene TRBV19; maybe TRBD1 (6 bases). The CDR3 has 17 amino acids. Germline assignment: CDR1 LNHDA and CDR2 SQIVND (reference sequence). Deletions cut 1 base from V and 2 bases from J, with 17 bases between. The CDR3 nucleotides are TGTGCCAGTAGTATAGTGGCCAGGGCAAGGGGGCAAGAGACCCAGTACTTC. Residues: CASSIVARARGQETQYF.

The CDR3 reads CASGFWGGGQPQHF. DNA for the CDR3: TGTGCTAGTGGTTTCTGGGGGGGTGGTCAGCCCCAGCATTTT. V gene TRBV12-5 combines with J gene TRBJ1-5; D might be TRBD1 (5 bases). CDR1 LGHNT and CDR2 FRNRAP come from the germline V gene. This CDR3 has 14 residues. Trimming took off 3 bases at V and 6 bases at J, with 12 bases between the two ends.

This chain uses TRBV5-1 with TRBJ2-7, with a weak D call TRBD2 (5 bases). The V gene's germline CDR1 is SGHRS and CDR2 YFSETQ. The germline V and J ends were trimmed by 0 bases and 6 bases, with 16 bases remaining between them. This CDR3 region has 15 residues. CDR3 sequence reads: CASSLVSGRPGEQYF. The CDR3 coding sequence is TGCGCCAGCAGCTTGGTCAGCGGACGCCCGGGCGAGCAGTACTTC. Full variable domain (remainder filled in from reference TRBV5-1 and TRBJ2-7): KAGVTQTPRYLIKTRGQQVTLSCSPISGHRSVSWYQQTPGQGLQFLFEYFSETQRNKGNFPGRFSGRQFSNSRSEMNVSTLELGDSALYLCASSLVSGRPGEQYFGPGTRLTVT.

The chain is built from TRBV25-1 and TRBJ2-3; 7 nucleotides agree with TRBD1. The CDR3 loop spans 16 amino acids. J lost 2 bases, V lost 1 base, and 6 bases had no gene match. The germline gives CDR1 MGHDK, CDR2 SYGVNS. DNA of the CDR3: TGTGCCAGCAGTGAATCCGGGACAGTTTTCACAGATACGCAGTATTTT. Translation gives CASSESGTVFTDTQYF.

This chain connects TRBV11-2 to TRBJ2-5; TRBD2 matches at 9 bases. Germline V gives CDR1 SGHAT, CDR2 FQNNGV. The CDR3 consists of 13 residues. J gave up 4 bases and V 5 bases, and 2 bases lay outside the gene matches. CDR3 sequence: CASSLAGSETQYF. For the CDR3, the DNA is TGTGCCAGCAGCCTAGCGGGATCAGAGACCCAGTACTTC.

In this sample, this clone turned up once. J is TRBJ2-7 and V is TRBV7-6; D might be TRBD1 (8 bases). The CDR3 has 15 amino acids. CDR1 is SGHVS, CDR2 FNYEAQ, per germline. V lost 4 bases and J lost 1, with 14 bases in between. DNA for the CDR3: TGTGCCAGCAGCTCTGGACAGGGAGGGTCCTACGAGCAGTACTTC. This sequence encodes CASSSGQGGSYEQYF.

J is TRBJ2-2 and V is TRBV5-1; D may be TRBD2 (7 bases). The V and J ends lost 2 bases and 4 bases respectively, with 12 bases between them. CDR1 and CDR2 from the germline V gene are SGHRS and YFSETQ. This CDR3 region has 15 residues. CDR3 in DNA: TGCGCCAGCAGCTTCGGGGGGCCGGTCACCGGGGAGCTGTTTTTT. Its translation is CASSFGGPVTGELFF.

In DNA form, the CDR3 reads TGTGCCAGTAGTCCCGCCTGGGGACAGGGGGCCGATCAGCCCCAGCATTTT. The encoded protein is CASSPAWGQGADQPQHF. J is TRBJ1-5 and V is TRBV19; 12 bases match TRBD1. Germline CDR1 and CDR2: LNHDA and SQIVND (reference sequence). J lost 5 bases, V lost 5 bases, and 10 bases had no gene match. The CDR3 spans 17 residues.

This sequence joins TRBV10-3 and TRBJ2-5; D might be TRBD1 (5 bases). This CDR3 has 14 amino acids. Germline loops: CDR1 ENHRY, CDR2 SYGVKD. V was shortened by 0 bases and J by 5 bases, with 10 bases between the two germline ends. The CDR3 protein is CAISESWGAETQYF. CDR3 nucleotide sequence: TGTGCCATCAGTGAGTCATGGGGCGCCGAGACCCAGTACTTC.

A remark on this clone: Distinct nucleotide sequences in the sample also encode this CDR3. V and J are TRBV7-8 and TRBJ1-2; 9 positions agree with TRBD1. CDR1 is SGHVS, CDR2 FQNEAQ, per germline. The trim removed 5 bases at V and 2 bases at J, leaving 3 bases unmatched. There are 14 residues in the CDR3. CDR3 bases: TGTGCCAGCAGCCTGGGACAGGGCAACTATGGCTACACCTTC. This sequence encodes CASSLGQGNYGYTF. The complete variable domain, with remaining parts taken from reference TRBV7-8 and TRBJ1-2, reads GAGVSQSPRYKVAKRGQDVALRCDPISGHVSLFWYQQALGQGPEFLTYFQNEAQLDKSGLPSDRFFAERPEGSVSTLKIQRTQQEDSAVYLCASSLGQGNYGYTFGSGTRLTVV.

The chain employs TRBV5-8 and TRBJ1-5; possibly TRBD1 for D (5 bases). The germline CDR1 and CDR2 sequences are SGHTS and YDEGEE. The CDR3 has 12 residues. Trimming shortened V by 3 bases and J by 5 bases, and 6 bases separated the two germline ends. CDR3 DNA: TGTGCCAGCAGCTCAGGGTATCAGCCCCAGCATTTT. This encodes CASSSGYQPQHF.

The V call is TRBV9, the J call TRBJ2-1; D might be TRBD2 (5 bases). Trimming stripped 3 bases from V and 9 bases from J, with 19 bases between. The CDR3 is made up of 15 amino acids. CDR1 is SGDLS and CDR2 is YYNGEE in the germline V gene. The CDR3 loop is CASSGVGGGRSEQFF. The DNA for the CDR3 is TGTGCCAGCAGCGGCGTGGGCGGAGGACGTAGTGAGCAGTTCTTC.

The chain recombines TRBV6-6 with TRBJ2-7; tentatively, D is TRBD2 (6 bases). The CDR3 is made up of 14 amino acids. V was cut by 8 bases and J by 6 bases, with 20 bases left in between. Germline CDR1 is MNHNY and CDR2 is SVGAGI (reference sequence). In nucleotides, the CDR3 is TGTGCCAGCGCTGGAGGGCAGGGAGGTCCCGAGCAGTACTTC. Translation: CASAGGQGGPEQYF.

This clone was counted between two and nine times. The chain is built from TRBV19 and TRBJ1-4; possibly TRBD1 for D (5 bases). V gave up 11 bases and J gave up 8 bases, with 9 bases separating them. The length of the CDR3 is 10 residues. Germline-derived CDR1 and CDR2 are LNHDA and SQIVND (reference sequence). CDR3 DNA sequence: TGTGCCGGGAACAGGGAAAAACTGTTTTTT. Residues: CAGNREKLFF.

The rearrangement joins TRBV2 to TRBJ1-3; D gene ambiguous. Trimming left V 5 bases short and J 0 bases short, with 11 bases between. The CDR3 runs 15 residues. Germline lookup yields CDR1 SNHLY and CDR2 FYNNEI. The CDR3 loop is CASSYSEASGNTIYF. CDR3 sequence (DNA): TGTGCCAGCAGTTACAGTGAAGCCTCTGGAAACACCATATATTTT.

The J gene is TRBJ2-5, the V gene TRBV5-1; D is perhaps TRBD2 (6 bases). The CDR3 contains 16 residues. From germline, CDR1 is SGHRS and CDR2 YFSETQ. Trimming cost V 1 base and J 2 bases, with 15 bases left between them. This chain's CDR3 is CASSLRPSVIQETQYF. Written as DNA, the CDR3 is TGCGCCAGCAGCTTGAGGCCTAGCGTAATTCAAGAGACCCAGTACTTC.

The table lists this clone with a count of one. This chain joins TRBV4-2 and TRBJ2-7, with D perhaps matching TRBD2 (6 bases). CDR3 length: 13 residues. Germline CDR1 LGHNA, CDR2 YNFKEQ. V was trimmed by 0 bases and J by 3 bases, leaving 6 bases between them. This CDR3 reads CASSQEGGYEQYF. The CDR3 bases are TGTGCCAGCAGCCAAGAGGGGGGCTACGAGCAGTACTTC.

The V gene is TRBV7-7, the J gene TRBJ2-5, with D maybe TRBD1 (6 bases). The germline V gene encodes CDR1 SSHAT and CDR2 FNYEAQ (reference sequence). The CDR3 is made up of 12 amino acids. CDR3 in DNA: TGTGCTAGCCGGGACACCGCAGAGACCCAGTACTTC. It is translated as CASRDTAETQYF.

The rearrangement uses TRBV5-4 and TRBJ2-2, with a weak D call TRBD2 (6 bases). From germline, CDR1 is SGHNT and CDR2 YYREEE (reference sequence). This CDR3 region has 15 residues. V lost 4 bases to trimming and J lost 6 bases, with 16 bases between them. The CDR3: CASSTGTLGAGELFF. CDR3 bases: TGTGCCAGCAGCACCGGGACTCTCGGGGCCGGGGAGCTGTTTTTT.

The chain is built from TRBV5-1 and TRBJ2-3; D possibly corresponds to TRBD1 (5 bases). Trimming took 0 bases from V and 3 from J, leaving 8 bases between them. Germline V gene sequence: CDR1 SGHRS, CDR2 YFSETQ. This CDR3 contains 14 residues. CDR3 nucleotides: TGCGCCAGCAGCTTGGTGTCAGGGACAGATACGCAGTATTTT. Residues: CASSLVSGTDTQYF.

This clone has a single count. V usage is TRBV9 and J usage is TRBJ2-7; possible D gene TRBD1, 5 bases. The V and J ends lost 2 bases and 0 bases respectively, with 12 bases between them. The V gene's germline CDR1 is SGDLS and CDR2 YYNGEE. The CDR3 is 15 amino acids. CDR3 in amino acids: CASSVDSLPSYEQYF. CDR3 bases: TGTGCCAGCAGCGTTGACAGCCTACCCTCCTACGAGCAGTACTTC.

The chain uses TRBV3-1 (or the pseudogene TRBV3-2) and TRBJ2-1; D gene ambiguous. CDR3 length equals 12 residues. Germline values: CDR1 LGHDT, CDR2 YNNKEL (reference sequence). The V gene lost 5 bases and the J gene lost 4 bases, with 6 bases spanning the gap. This CDR3 reads CASSFSYNEQFF. The CDR3 bases are TGTGCCAGCAGCTTTTCTTACAATGAGCAGTTCTTC.

The rearrangement uses TRBV11-2 and TRBJ2-7; TRBD1 is a possible D gene (6 bases). Looked up from germline, CDR1 is SGHAT and CDR2 is FQNNGV. The CDR3 is made up of 12 amino acids. V was shortened by 8 bases and J by 5 bases, with 13 bases between the two germline ends. The CDR3 loop reads CASAATGDEQYF. In nucleotides, the CDR3 is TGTGCCAGCGCCGCGACAGGCGACGAGCAGTACTTC.

J is TRBJ2-7 and V is TRBV6-6, with 9 positions matching TRBD2. The ends lost 5 bases at V and 3 bases at J; junction bases unmatched: 11. Germline lookup yields CDR1 MNHNY and CDR2 SVGAGI (reference sequence). This CDR3 has 16 amino acids. CDR3 DNA sequence: TGTGCCAGCAGTAAGGGCTTGCAGACTAGCGGCTACGAGCAGTACTTC. Protein sequence: CASSKGLQTSGYEQYF.

CDR3 in DNA: TGTGCCAGTAGACCTAACAGGTCTAATAATTCACCCCTCCACTTT. Its protein product is CASRPNRSNNSPLHF. V gene TRBV19 combines with J gene TRBJ1-6; D is perhaps TRBD1 (5 bases). V lost 6 bases, J lost 5 bases, and 14 bases lay in between. CDR1 is LNHDA, CDR2 SQIVND, per germline (reference sequence). CDR3 length: 15 residues.

Turning to this clone: A junction boundary mismatches the germline segment, possibly from a read error. The chain links TRBV7-7 to TRBJ2-2, with 7 nucleotides matching TRBD1. The CDR3 contains 17 residues. Germline V CDR1 and CDR2: SSHAT, FNYEAQ (reference sequence). For the CDR3, the DNA is TGTGCTAGCAGCTTAGTTACCGGACAGGATAACACCGGGGAGCTGTTTTTT. This codes for CASSLVTGQDNTGELFF.